This entry lists 10 T cell receptor beta chains sequenced from one sample in a study of post-analysis software for immune sequencing data. Study-level findings and limits: A few TRBV segments appeared more often in patients than in controls, and TRBV5-6, TRBV5-1 and TRBV20-1 were among these.

cDNA libraries of TCR beta carried unique molecular identifiers. Each CDR3 protein is one row after TCRdb ran MiXCR on the PCR reads. In the table there are 820,000 or so distinct CDR3 sequences, approximately 57% of which are singletons. Which antigens these TCRs recognize remains unknown. The sequenced sample was blood. The receptors originated from a girl aged 10-17 years with multiple sclerosis.

The J gene is TRBJ1-2, the V gene TRBV29-1; maybe TRBD1 (6 bases). Trimming left V 5 bases short and J 0 bases short, with 13 bases between. Looked up from germline, CDR1 is SQVTM and CDR2 is ANQGSEA. This CDR3 has 14 residues. CDR3 region: CSVLHRDPNYGYTF. CDR3 DNA: TGCAGCGTTCTTCACAGGGACCCTAACTATGGCTACACCTTC.

This clonotype was recorded once. The chain is built from TRBV7-6 and TRBJ2-7; TRBD1 agrees at 8 bases. V gave up 1 base and J gave up 5 bases; unmatched junction bases: 10. Germline-derived CDR1 and CDR2 are SGHVS and FNYEAQ. The CDR3 is made up of 16 amino acids. The CDR3 DNA is TGTGCCAGCAGCTTAGGGGGACAGGATTTTTACCACGAGCAGTACTTC. Translated, it gives CASSLGGQDFYHEQYF.

The J gene is TRBJ2-7, the V gene TRBV9, with 8 bases matching TRBD2. V trimming: 3 bases; J trimming: 3 bases; junction bases outside the gene matches: 17. Looked up from germline, CDR1 is SGDLS and CDR2 is YYNGEE. This CDR3 comprises 18 residues. Here the CDR3 reads CASSEGPTGAGVVYEQYF. CDR3 sequence (DNA): TGTGCCAGCAGCGAGGGCCCGACCGGAGCGGGAGTCGTCTACGAGCAGTACTTC.

The chain couples TRBV7-3 to TRBJ2-1; D not certain. With 5 bases removed from V and 14 bases from J, the gap between germline ends came to 16 bases. This CDR3 is built from 12 residues. Germline V gene lookup returns CDR1 SGHTA and CDR2 FQGTGA. The CDR3 here is CASSQGQVRKFF. DNA of the CDR3: TGTGCCAGCAGCCAAGGGCAGGTTAGAAAGTTCTTC.

The V call is TRBV29-1, the J call TRBJ1-1; D may be TRBD1 (6 bases). V was trimmed by 4 bases and J by 9 bases, leaving 18 bases between them. The CDR3 runs to 13 residues. The germline V gene encodes CDR1 SQVTM and CDR2 ANQGSEA. The CDR3 DNA is TGCAGCGTTGGGGGGGCACTGAGGACTAAAGCTTTCTTT. It translates to CSVGGALRTKAFF.

The table lists this clonotype with a count of one. The chain joins TRBV7-2 to TRBJ1-6; 7 bases are shared with TRBD1. J was trimmed by 6 bases and V by 5 bases; bases with no gene match: 7. The CDR3 loop spans 15 amino acids. Germline V CDR1 and CDR2: SGHTA, FQGNSA. CDR3 DNA sequence: TGTGCCAGCAGCGGCCGGGACAGCCCTAATTCACCCCTCCACTTT. It codes for CASSGRDSPNSPLHF.

This clonotype was counted a few times. The chain is built from TRBV3-1 and TRBJ1-2; the D gene is possibly TRBD1 (6 bases). V was clipped by 3 bases and J by 6 bases, with 17 bases between them. The germline gives CDR1 LGHDT, CDR2 YNNKEL (reference sequence). The CDR3 sequence is 15 residues long. The CDR3 DNA follows: TGTGCCAGCAGCCAGGAATGGGACACCCTTGATGGCTACACCTTC. Its protein is CASSQEWDTLDGYTF.

This clonotype has more than one count but fewer than ten. This chain joins TRBV10-2 and TRBJ2-4; TRBD2 agrees at 11 bases. This CDR3 comprises 14 residues. The V gene's germline CDR1 is WSHSY and CDR2 SAAADI. The trim removed 5 bases at V and 14 bases at J, leaving 11 bases unmatched. CDR3 sequence (DNA): TGCGCCAGCAGTTTACTAGCGGGAGTGGGGATGGAGTACTTC. Translating gives CASSLLAGVGMEYF.

This clonotype was detected only a few times. The rearrangement joins TRBV25-1 to TRBJ2-7; TRBD1 matches at 9 bases. The CDR3 is made up of 15 amino acids. Trimming took 5 bases from V and 3 from J; bases not matched to a gene: 8. CDR1 is MGHDK, CDR2 SYGVNS, per germline. The CDR3 bases are TGTGCCAGCAGTACCCCACCGACAGGGGGCTACGAGCAGTACTTC. This sequence encodes CASSTPPTGGYEQYF.

This clonotype came up a few times. The chain employs TRBV3-1 and TRBJ2-6; maybe TRBD2 (6 bases). Germline V lookup: CDR1 LGHDT, CDR2 YNNKEL (reference sequence). V lost 0 bases to trimming and J lost 0 bases, with 12 bases between them. This CDR3 contains 18 residues. This CDR3 reads CASSQDPRGLSGANVLTF. DNA for the CDR3: TGTGCCAGCAGCCAAGATCCGAGGGGACTCTCTGGGGCCAACGTCCTGACTTTC.